This T cell receptor beta chain stems from a study of shared clonotypes between healthy human individuals. General study findings and limits: Few donors restricted represented genetic and exposure-history diversity. Lower generation probabilities were found for non-shared clonotypes than for those shared by all four donors. Although depth was large, rarefaction showed that sequencing of the sorted subsets was incomplete.

Produced via immunoSEQ multiplex PCR; TCRdb's table is partial and in-frame only. This repertoire shows about 610,000 clones, around 97% found once; its top ten account for 0.045% to 0.06%. The V and J ends lost 2 bases and 13 bases respectively, with 15 bases between them. Germline CDR1 reads SGHAT; CDR2 reads FQNNGV. This CDR3 contains 13 residues. Comments on this clone: Its specificity is unknown.

The source material was naive CD4+ T cells sorted from blood. Described subset: CD45RA+ positively selected. The TCR originated in a woman in her twenties or thirties in good health. The gene calls are TRBV11-2 and TRBJ2-1; TRBD2 is a possible D gene (5 bases). The CDR3 region is CASSLRVAGEQFF. DNA of the CDR3: TGTGCCAGCAGCTTACGTGTTGCGGGCGAACAGTTCTTC.